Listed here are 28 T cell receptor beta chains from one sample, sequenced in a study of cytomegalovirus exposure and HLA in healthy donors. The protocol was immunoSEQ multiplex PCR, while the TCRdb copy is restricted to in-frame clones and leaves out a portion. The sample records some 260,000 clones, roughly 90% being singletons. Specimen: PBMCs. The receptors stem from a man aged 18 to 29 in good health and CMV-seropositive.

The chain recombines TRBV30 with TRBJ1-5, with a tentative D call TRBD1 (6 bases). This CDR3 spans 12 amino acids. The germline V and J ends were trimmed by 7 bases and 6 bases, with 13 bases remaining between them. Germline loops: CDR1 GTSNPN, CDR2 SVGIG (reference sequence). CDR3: CAYTGTAQPQHF. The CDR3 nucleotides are TGTGCCTATACAGGGACGGCTCAGCCCCAGCATTTT.

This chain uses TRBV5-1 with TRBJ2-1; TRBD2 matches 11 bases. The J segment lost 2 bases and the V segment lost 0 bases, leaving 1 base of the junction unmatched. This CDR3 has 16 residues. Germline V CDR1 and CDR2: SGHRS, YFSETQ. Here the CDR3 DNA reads TGCGCCAGCAGCTTGGTACTAGCGGGAGCCTACAATGAGCAGTTCTTC. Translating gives CASSLVLAGAYNEQFF.

The CDR3 coding sequence is TGTGCCAGCAGTGGGCTAGCGGGAGTCTCTACCTACGAGCAGTACTTC. Translation gives CASSGLAGVSTYEQYF. J is TRBJ2-7 and V is TRBV2; 10 bases are shared with TRBD2. Germline loops: CDR1 SNHLY, CDR2 FYNNEI. Trimming removed 4 bases from V and 2 bases from J; junction bases left unmatched: 8. The CDR3 loop spans 16 amino acids. The full variable domain, rest sourced from reference TRBV2 and TRBJ2-7, is EPEVTQTPSHQVTQMGQEVILRCVPISNHLYFYWYRQILGQKVEFLVSFYNNEISEKSEIFDDQFSVERPDGSNFTLKIRSTKLEDSAMYFCASSGLAGVSTYEQYFGPGTRLTVT.

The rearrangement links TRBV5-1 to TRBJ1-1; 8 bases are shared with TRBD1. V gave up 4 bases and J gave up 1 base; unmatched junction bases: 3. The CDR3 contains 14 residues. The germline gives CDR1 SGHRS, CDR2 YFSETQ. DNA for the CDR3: TGCGCCAGCAGCGCGGACAGGGCGAACACTGAAGCTTTCTTT. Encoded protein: CASSADRANTEAFF.

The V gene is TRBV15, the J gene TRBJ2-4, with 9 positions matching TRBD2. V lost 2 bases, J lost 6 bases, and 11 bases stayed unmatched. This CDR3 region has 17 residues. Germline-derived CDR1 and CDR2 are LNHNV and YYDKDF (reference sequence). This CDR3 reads CATSRPIAGVGRNIQYF. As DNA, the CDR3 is TGTGCCACCAGCAGACCTATAGCGGGAGTTGGGAGAAACATTCAGTACTTC.

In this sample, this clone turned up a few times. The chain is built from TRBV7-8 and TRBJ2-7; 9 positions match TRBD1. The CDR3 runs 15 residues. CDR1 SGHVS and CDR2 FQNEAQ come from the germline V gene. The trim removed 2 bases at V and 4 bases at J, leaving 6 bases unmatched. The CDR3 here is CASSLSGQGRYEQYF. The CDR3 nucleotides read TGTGCCAGCAGCTTATCGGGACAGGGCCGATACGAGCAGTACTTC.

The CDR3, as DNA: TGTGCCAGCAGTCCCGTCAAACTAGCGTACGAGCAGTTCTTC. Encoded protein: CASSPVKLAYEQFF. The gene calls are TRBV27 and TRBJ2-1; 7 bases map to TRBD2. Trimming at V came to 5 bases and at J to 10 bases, leaving 11 bases not matched to a gene. This CDR3 contains 14 residues. Germline CDR1 reads MNHEY; CDR2 reads SMNVEV (reference sequence).

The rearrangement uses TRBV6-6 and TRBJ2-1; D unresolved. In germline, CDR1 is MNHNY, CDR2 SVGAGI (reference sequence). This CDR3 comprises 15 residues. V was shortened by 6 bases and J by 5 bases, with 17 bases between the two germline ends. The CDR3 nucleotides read TGTGCCAGCAGCCGTCCCGGCCCCCTGAACAATGAGCAGTTCTTC. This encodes CASSRPGPLNNEQFF.

CDR3 loop: CASSSRGGIPRNTEAFF. CDR3 nucleotide sequence: TGTGCCAGCAGCTCCCGAGGGGGCATTCCAAGGAACACTGAAGCTTTCTTT. This chain links TRBV13 with TRBJ1-1; TRBD1 matches at 7 bases. The junction had 12 bases not matched to a gene; V was cut back by 4 bases and J by 1 base. The germline V gene encodes CDR1 PRHDT and CDR2 FYEKMQ (reference sequence). The CDR3 is 17 amino acids.

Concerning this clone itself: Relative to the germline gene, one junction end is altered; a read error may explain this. For the CDR3, the DNA is TGCGCCAGCTCCACCGGGACAGGGAACATTGAAGCTTTCTTT. Its protein product is CASSTGTGNIEAFF. The rearrangement joins TRBV5-1 to TRBJ1-1, with 9 bases that match TRBD1. This CDR3 region has 14 residues. Germline loops: CDR1 SGHRS, CDR2 YFSETQ.

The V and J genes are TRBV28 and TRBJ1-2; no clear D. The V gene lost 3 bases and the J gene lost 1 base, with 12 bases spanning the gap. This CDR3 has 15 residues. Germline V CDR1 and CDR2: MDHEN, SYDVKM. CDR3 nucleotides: TGTGCCAGCAGTTTCCCTCGTTTTGATAACTATGGCTACACCTTC. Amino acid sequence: CASSFPRFDNYGYTF.

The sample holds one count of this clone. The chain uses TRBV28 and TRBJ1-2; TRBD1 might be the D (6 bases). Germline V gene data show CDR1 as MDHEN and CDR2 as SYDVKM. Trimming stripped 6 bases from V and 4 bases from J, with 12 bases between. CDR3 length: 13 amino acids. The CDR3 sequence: CASSLGGFYGYTF. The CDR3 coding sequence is TGTGCCAGCAGCCTGGGGGGCTTCTATGGCTACACCTTC.

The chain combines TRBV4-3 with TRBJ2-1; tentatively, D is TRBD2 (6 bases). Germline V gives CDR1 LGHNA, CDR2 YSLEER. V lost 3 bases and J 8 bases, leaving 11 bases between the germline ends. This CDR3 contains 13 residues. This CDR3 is CASSHAREDEQFF. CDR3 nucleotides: TGCGCCAGCAGCCACGCCAGGGAGGATGAGCAGTTCTTC.

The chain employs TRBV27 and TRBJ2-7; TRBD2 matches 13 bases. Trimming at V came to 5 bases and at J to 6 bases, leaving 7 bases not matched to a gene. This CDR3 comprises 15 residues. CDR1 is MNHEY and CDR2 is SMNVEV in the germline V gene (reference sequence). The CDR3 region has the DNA TGTGCCAGCAGTCACGGACTAGCGGGAGCAGGCGAGCAGTACTTC. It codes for CASSHGLAGAGEQYF.

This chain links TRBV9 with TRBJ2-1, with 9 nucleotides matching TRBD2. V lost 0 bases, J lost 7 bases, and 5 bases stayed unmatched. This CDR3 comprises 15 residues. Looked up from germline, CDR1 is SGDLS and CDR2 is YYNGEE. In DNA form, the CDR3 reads TGTGCCAGCAGCGTAGGAGGCGGGAGGGCAAATGAGCAGTTCTTC. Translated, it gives CASSVGGGRANEQFF.

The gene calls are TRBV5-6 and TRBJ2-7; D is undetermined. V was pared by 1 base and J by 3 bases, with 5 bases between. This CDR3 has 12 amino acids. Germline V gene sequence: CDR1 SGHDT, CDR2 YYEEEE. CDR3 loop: CASSLTYYEQYF. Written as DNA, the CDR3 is TGTGCCAGCAGCTTGACCTACTACGAGCAGTACTTC.

CDR3 region: CATSQDPLLGHEQFF. The DNA for the CDR3 is TGTGCCACCAGCCAAGACCCTCTCTTAGGTCATGAGCAGTTCTTC. The chain couples TRBV15 to TRBJ2-1; no definite D call. V was cut by 5 bases and J by 8 bases, with 19 bases left in between. This CDR3 is built from 15 residues. Germline values: CDR1 LNHNV, CDR2 YYDKDF (reference sequence).

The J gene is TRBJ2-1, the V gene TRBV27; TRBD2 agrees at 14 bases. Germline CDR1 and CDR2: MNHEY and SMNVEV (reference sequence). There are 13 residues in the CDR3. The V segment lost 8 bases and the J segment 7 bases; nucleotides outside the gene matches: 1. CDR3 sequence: CASGLAGGNEQFF. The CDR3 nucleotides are TGTGCCAGCGGACTAGCGGGAGGAAATGAGCAGTTCTTC.

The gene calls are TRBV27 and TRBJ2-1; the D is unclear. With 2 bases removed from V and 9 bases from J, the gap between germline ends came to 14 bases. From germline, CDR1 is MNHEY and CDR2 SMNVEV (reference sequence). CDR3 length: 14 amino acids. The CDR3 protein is CASSLRAEPREQFF. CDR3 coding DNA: TGTGCCAGCAGTTTAAGAGCCGAGCCGCGTGAGCAGTTCTTC.

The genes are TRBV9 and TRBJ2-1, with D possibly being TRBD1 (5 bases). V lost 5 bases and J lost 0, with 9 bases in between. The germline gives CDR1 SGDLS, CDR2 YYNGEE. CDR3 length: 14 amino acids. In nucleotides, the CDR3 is TGTGCCAGCAGGAACGACAGCTCCTACAATGAGCAGTTCTTC. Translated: CASRNDSSYNEQFF.

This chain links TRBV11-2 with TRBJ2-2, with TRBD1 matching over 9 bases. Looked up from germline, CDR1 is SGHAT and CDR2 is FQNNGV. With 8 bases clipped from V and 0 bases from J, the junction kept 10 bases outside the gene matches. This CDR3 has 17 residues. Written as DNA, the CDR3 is TGTGCCAGCGCAGACAGGGGGATTGCCGCGAACACCGGGGAGCTGTTTTTT. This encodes CASADRGIAANTGELFF. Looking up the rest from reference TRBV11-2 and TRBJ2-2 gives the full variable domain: EAGVAQSPRYKIIEKRQSVAFWCNPISGHATLYWYQQILGQGPKLLIQFQNNGVVDDSQLPKDRFSAERLKGVDSTLKIQPAKLEDSAVYLCASADRGIAANTGELFFGEGSRLTVL.

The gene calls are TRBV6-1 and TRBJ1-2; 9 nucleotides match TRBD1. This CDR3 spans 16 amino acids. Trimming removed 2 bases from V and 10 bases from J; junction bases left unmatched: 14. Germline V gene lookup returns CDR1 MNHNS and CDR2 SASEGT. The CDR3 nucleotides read TGTGCCAGCAGTGAACGGTGGTCGGGGACAGGGAGGGACTACACCTTC. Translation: CASSERWSGTGRDYTF.

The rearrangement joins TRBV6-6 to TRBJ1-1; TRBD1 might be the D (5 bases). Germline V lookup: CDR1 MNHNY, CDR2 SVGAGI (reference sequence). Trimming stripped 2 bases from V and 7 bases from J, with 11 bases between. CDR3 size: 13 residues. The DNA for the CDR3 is TGTGCCAGCAGTTACGACAGAGCCCGTGAAGCTTTCTTT. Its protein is CASSYDRAREAFF.

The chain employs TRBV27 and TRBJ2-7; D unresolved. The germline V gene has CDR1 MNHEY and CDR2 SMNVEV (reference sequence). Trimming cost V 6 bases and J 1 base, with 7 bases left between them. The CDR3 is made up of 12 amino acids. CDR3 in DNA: TGTGCCAGCAGAGGGCCTTCCTACGAGCAGTACTTC. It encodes CASRGPSYEQYF.

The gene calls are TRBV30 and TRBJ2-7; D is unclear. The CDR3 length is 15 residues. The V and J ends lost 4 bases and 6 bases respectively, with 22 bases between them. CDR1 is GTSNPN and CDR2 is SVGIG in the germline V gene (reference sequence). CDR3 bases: TGTGCCTGGACCCTCGCGTCCAACGACGTATCCGAGCAGTACTTC. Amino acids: CAWTLASNDVSEQYF.

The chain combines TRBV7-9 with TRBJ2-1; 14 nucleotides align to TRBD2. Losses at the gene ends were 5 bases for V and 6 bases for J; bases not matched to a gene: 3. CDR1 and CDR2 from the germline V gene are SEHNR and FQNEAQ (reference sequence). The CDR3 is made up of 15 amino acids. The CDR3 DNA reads TGTGCCAGCAGCCCAGGACTAGCGGGAGGCAATGAGCAGTTCTTC. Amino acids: CASSPGLAGGNEQFF.

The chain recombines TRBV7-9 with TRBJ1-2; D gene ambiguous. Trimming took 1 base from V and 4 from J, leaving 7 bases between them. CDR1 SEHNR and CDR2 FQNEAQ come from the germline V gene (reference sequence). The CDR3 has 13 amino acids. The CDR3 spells CASSLGPPYGYTF. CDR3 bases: TGTGCCAGCAGCTTAGGACCACCCTATGGCTACACCTTC.

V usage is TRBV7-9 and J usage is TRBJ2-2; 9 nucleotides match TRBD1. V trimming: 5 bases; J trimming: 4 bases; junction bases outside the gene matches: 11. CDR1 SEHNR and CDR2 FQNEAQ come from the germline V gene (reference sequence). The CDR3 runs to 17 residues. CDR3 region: CASSPLEGTGPTGELFF. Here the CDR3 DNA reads TGTGCCAGCAGCCCCCTGGAGGGGACAGGGCCCACCGGGGAGCTGTTTTTT.